This T cell receptor (beta chain) was recorded in a study of T cells in women clearing cervical HPV infection. HPV was found by MY09/MY11 PCR and dot-blot genotyping. The CDR3 is made up of 22 amino acids. Germline-derived CDR1 and CDR2 are DFQATT and SNEGSKA (reference sequence). Trimming took 5 bases from V and 2 from J, leaving 38 bases between them. The assay was immunoSEQ multiplex PCR, and TCRdb's table has in-frame clones only and misses some. The table lists tens of thousands of clones. Remarks on this clone: The read terminates 3 residues ahead of where the CDR3 ends, so the germline J gene completes it.

The V and J genes are TRBV20-1 and TRBJ2-3, with a tentative D call TRBD2 (6 bases). Sequencing was performed on blood buffy coat. This sequence was found in a woman between 18 and 70 years old with a cervical HPV16 infection that either progressed to CIN3+ or cleared (not recorded which). The CDR3 is CSALLGRGFRHGPLTITDTQYF. Incomplete CDR3 DNA: TGCAGTGCTCTCCTGGGGCGGGGCTTCCGTCACGGACCATTGACGATCACAGATACG.